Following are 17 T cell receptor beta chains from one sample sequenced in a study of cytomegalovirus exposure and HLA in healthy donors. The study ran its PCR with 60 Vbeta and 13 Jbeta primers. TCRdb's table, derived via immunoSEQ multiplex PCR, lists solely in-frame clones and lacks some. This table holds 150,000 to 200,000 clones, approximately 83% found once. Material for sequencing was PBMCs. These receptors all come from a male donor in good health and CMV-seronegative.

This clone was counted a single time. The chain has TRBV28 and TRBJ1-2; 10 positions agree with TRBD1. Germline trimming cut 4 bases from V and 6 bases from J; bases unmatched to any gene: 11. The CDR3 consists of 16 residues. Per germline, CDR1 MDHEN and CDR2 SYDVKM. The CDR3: CASSSPTRQGANGYTF. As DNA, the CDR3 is TGTGCCAGCAGTTCCCCCACGCGACAGGGGGCGAATGGCTACACCTTC.

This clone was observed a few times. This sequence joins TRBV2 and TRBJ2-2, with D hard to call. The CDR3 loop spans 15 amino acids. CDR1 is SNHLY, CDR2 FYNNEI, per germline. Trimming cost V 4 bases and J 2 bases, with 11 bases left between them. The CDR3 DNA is TGTGCCAGCAGTGCCTCGGGTCTAAACACCGGGGAGCTGTTTTTT. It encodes CASSASGLNTGELFF.

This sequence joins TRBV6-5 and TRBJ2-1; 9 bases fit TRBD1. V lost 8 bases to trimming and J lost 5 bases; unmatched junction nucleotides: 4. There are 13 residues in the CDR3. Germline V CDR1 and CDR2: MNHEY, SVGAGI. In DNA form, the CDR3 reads TGTGCCAGCCGACAGGGGGTTAACAATGAGCAGTTCTTC. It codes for CASRQGVNNEQFF.

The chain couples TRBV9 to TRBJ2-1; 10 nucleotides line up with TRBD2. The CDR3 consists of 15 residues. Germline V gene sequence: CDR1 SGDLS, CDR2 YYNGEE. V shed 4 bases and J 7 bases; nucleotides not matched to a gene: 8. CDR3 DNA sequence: TGTGCCAGCAGCCACCCTGGTAGCGGGAGGAATGAGCAGTTCTTC. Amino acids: CASSHPGSGRNEQFF.

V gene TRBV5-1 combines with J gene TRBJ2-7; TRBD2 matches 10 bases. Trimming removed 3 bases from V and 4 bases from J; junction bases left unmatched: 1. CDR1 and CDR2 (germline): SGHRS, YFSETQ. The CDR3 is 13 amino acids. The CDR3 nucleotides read TGCGCCAGCAGCTCACTAGCGGGGTACGAGCAGTACTTC. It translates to CASSSLAGYEQYF.

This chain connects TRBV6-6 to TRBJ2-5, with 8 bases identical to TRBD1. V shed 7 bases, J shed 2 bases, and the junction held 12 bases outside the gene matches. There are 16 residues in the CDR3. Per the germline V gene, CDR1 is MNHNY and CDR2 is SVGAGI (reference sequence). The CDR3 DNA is TGTGCCAGCAACTCCGCCCCCGGGACAGGTCAAGAGACCCAGTACTTC. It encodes CASNSAPGTGQETQYF.

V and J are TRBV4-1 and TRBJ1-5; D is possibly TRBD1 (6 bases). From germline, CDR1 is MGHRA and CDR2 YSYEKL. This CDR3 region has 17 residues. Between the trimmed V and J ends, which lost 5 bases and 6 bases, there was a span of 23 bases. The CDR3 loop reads CASSLQLSTGRSQPQHF. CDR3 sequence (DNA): TGCGCCAGCAGCTTACAACTGTCCACAGGGCGCAGTCAGCCCCAGCATTTT.

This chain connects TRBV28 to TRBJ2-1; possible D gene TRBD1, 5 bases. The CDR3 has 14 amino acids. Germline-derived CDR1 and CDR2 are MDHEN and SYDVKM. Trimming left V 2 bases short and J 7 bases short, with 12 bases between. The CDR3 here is CASSLGGRGNEQFF. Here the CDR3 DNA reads TGTGCCAGCAGTTTAGGCGGAAGGGGTAATGAGCAGTTCTTC.

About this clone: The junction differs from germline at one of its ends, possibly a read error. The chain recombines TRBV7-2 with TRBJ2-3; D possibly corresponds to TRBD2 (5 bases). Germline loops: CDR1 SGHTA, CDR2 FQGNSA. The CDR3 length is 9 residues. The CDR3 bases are TGTGCCAGCAGCTTGGACTCCCCTTTT. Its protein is CASSLDSPF.

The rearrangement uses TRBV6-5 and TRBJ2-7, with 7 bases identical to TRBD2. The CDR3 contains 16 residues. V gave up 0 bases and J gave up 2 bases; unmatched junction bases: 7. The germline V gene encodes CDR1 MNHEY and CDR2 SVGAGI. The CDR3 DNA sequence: TGTGCCAGCAGTTACTCGATCGCTAGCGGAACCTACGAGCAGTACTTC. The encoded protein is CASSYSIASGTYEQYF.

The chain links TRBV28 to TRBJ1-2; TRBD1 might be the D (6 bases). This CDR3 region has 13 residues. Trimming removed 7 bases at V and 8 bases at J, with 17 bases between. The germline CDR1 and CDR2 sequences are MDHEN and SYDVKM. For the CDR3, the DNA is TGTGCCAGCAAGGACAGTCAAGGATACGGCTACACCTTC. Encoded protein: CASKDSQGYGYTF.

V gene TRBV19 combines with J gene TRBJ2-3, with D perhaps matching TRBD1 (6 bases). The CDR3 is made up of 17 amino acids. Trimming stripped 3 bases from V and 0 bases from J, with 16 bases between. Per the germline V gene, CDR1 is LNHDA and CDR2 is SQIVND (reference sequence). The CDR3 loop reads CASSITQGRTSTDTQYF. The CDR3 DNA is TGTGCCAGTAGTATTACACAGGGTAGGACTAGCACAGATACGCAGTATTTT. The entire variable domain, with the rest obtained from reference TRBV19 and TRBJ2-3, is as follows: DGGITQSPKYLFRKEGQNVTLSCEQNLNHDAMYWYRQDPGQGLRLIYYSQIVNDFQKGDIAEGYSVSREKKESFPLTVTSAQKNPTAFYLCASSITQGRTSTDTQYFGPGTRLTVL.

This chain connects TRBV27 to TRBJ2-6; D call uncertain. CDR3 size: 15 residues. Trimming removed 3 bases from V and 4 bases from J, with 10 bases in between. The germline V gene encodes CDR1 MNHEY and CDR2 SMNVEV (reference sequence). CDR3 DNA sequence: TGTGCCAGCAGTTTGTCGAGTGCCGGGGCCAACGTCCTGACTTTC. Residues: CASSLSSAGANVLTF.

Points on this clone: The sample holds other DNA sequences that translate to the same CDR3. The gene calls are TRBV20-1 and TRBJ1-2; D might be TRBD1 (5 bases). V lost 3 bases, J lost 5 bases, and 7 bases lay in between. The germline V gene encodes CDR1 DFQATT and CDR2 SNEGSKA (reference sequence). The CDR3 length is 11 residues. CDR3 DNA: TGCAGTGCTAGGGGGGGTTATGGCTACACCTTC. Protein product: CSARGGYGYTF.

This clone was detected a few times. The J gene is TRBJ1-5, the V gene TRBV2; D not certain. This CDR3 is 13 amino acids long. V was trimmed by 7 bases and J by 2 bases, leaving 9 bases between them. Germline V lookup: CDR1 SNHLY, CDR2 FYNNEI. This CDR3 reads CASTARGNQPQHF. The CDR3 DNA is TGTGCCAGCACGGCCCGGGGCAATCAGCCCCAGCATTTT.

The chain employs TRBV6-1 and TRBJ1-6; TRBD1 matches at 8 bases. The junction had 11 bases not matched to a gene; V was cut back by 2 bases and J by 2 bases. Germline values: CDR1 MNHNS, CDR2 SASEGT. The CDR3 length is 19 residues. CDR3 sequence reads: CASSELGRGRRAYNSPLHF. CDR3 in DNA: TGTGCCAGCAGTGAATTGGGCAGGGGGCGAAGGGCCTATAATTCACCCCTCCACTTT.

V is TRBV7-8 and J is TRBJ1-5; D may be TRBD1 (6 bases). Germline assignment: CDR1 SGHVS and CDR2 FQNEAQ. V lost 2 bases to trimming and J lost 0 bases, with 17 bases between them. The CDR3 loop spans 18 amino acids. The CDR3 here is CASSLSLVGGYSNQPQHF. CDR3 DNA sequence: TGTGCCAGCAGCTTAAGTTTGGTAGGGGGATATAGCAATCAGCCCCAGCATTTT.